These T cell receptor beta chains were read from a single sample in a study of T cell repertoires in ileal Crohn's disease. Clones were read by immunoSEQ multiplex PCR, and TCRdb kept only the in-frame ones, dropping some. The table shows thousands of clones, with 55% to 75% occurring only once. Sequencing was carried out using ileal tissue. The source is an adult with Crohn's disease. The CDR3 runs from the conserved cysteine through the conserved F or W. The D gene is left open where the match is weak. The listing skips clone size in some rows; elsewhere it reads once, few, many or a size class.

j_call: TRBJ1-2
clone_size: -
d_call: -
v_call: TRBV6-5
cdr3_length: 13
cdr3_aa: CASRSRTLYGYTF
cdr3_nt: TGTGCCAGCAGATCCCGGACCCTCTATGGCTACACCTTC

j_call: TRBJ2-3
clone_size: -
d_call: TRBD2
v_call: TRBV10-1
cdr3_length: 14
cdr3_aa: CATQRGGRTDTQYF
cdr3_nt: TGCGCCACACAGCGGGGGGGCCGAACAGATACGCAGTATTTT

j_call: TRBJ1-2
clone_size: few
d_call: -
v_call: TRBV5-1
cdr3_length: 15
cdr3_aa: CASKLGDTLGHGYTF
cdr3_nt: TGCGCCAGCAAATTGGGGGACACCTTAGGCCATGGCTACACCTTC

j_call: TRBJ1-4
clone_size: few
d_call: -
v_call: TRBV19
cdr3_length: 15
cdr3_aa: CASRKGPNNNEKLFF
cdr3_nt: TGTGCCAGTCGAAAGGGGCCTAATAATAATGAAAAACTGTTTTTT

j_call: TRBJ2-4
clone_size: once
d_call: TRBD1
v_call: TRBV5-6
cdr3_length: 14
cdr3_aa: CASSLGGQGFIQYF
cdr3_nt: TGTGCCAGCAGCTTGGGAGGACAGGGGTTCATTCAGTACTTC

j_call: TRBJ2-2
clone_size: -
d_call: -
v_call: TRBV7-9
cdr3_length: 15
cdr3_aa: CASSFTDRNTGELFF
cdr3_nt: TGTGCCAGCAGCTTTACGGACCGGAACACCGGGGAGCTGTTTTTT

j_call: TRBJ2-3
clone_size: -
d_call: TRBD2
v_call: TRBV7-3
cdr3_length: 16
cdr3_aa: CASSLIGGGGTDTQYF
cdr3_nt: TGTGCCAGCAGCTTAATTGGCGGGGGAGGTACAGATACGCAGTATTTT

j_call: TRBJ2-3
clone_size: -
d_call: TRBD2
v_call: TRBV9
cdr3_length: 13
cdr3_aa: CASSQPGGDTQYF
cdr3_nt: TGTGCCAGCAGCCAACCCGGGGGGGATACGCAGTATTTT

j_call: TRBJ1-2
clone_size: few
d_call: -
v_call: TRBV10-2
cdr3_length: 13
cdr3_aa: CASSHGQNYGYTF
cdr3_nt: TGCGCCAGCAGCCATGGACAGAACTATGGCTACACCTTC

j_call: TRBJ1-6
clone_size: -
d_call: -
v_call: TRBV6-5
cdr3_length: 14
cdr3_aa: CASSSGSWNSPLHF
cdr3_nt: TGTGCCAGCAGTTCCGGGAGTTGGAATTCACCCCTCCACTTT

j_call: TRBJ2-2
clone_size: -
d_call: TRBD2
v_call: TRBV13
cdr3_length: 15
cdr3_aa: CASSAGTSGVGELLF
cdr3_nt: TGTGCCAGCAGCGCCGGGACTAGCGGGGTCGGGGAGCTGCTTTTT

j_call: TRBJ2-7
clone_size: few
d_call: -
v_call: TRBV7-3
cdr3_length: 14
cdr3_aa: CASSLNPGVHEQYF
cdr3_nt: TGTGCCAGCAGCTTAAACCCGGGTGTCCACGAGCAGTACTTC

j_call: TRBJ1-5
clone_size: -
d_call: -
v_call: TRBV10-2
cdr3_length: 13
cdr3_aa: CASSALGDQPQHF
cdr3_nt: TGCGCCAGCAGTGCCCTAGGGGATCAGCCCCAGCATTTT

j_call: TRBJ1-6
clone_size: -
d_call: -
v_call: TRBV6-1
cdr3_length: 15
cdr3_aa: CASSERVGSNSPLHF
cdr3_nt: TGTGCCAGCAGTGAAAGGGTAGGGAGCAATTCACCCCTCCACTTT

j_call: TRBJ2-7
clone_size: few
d_call: -
v_call: TRBV18
cdr3_length: 14
cdr3_aa: CASSPQGHSYEQYF
cdr3_nt: TGTGCCAGCTCACCACAGGGGCACTCCTACGAGCAGTACTTC

j_call: TRBJ1-2
clone_size: few
d_call: -
v_call: TRBV9
cdr3_length: 12
cdr3_aa: CASNRDFYGYTF
cdr3_nt: TGTGCCAGCAACCGGGACTTCTATGGCTACACCTTC

j_call: TRBJ1-1
clone_size: -
d_call: -
v_call: TRBV15
cdr3_length: 11
cdr3_aa: CATSGPVNAFF
cdr3_nt: TGTGCCACCAGCGGGCCGGTGAACGCTTTCTTT

j_call: TRBJ1-1
clone_size: -
d_call: -
v_call: TRBV7-9
cdr3_length: 13
cdr3_aa: CASSSSTVTEAFF
cdr3_nt: TGTGCCAGCAGCTCATCGACAGTTACTGAAGCTTTCTTT